Below, 9 T cell receptor beta chains from the same sample are listed, as sequenced in a study of cytomegalovirus exposure and HLA in healthy donors. The PCR contained 60 Vbeta and 13 Jbeta primers. This table comes from immunoSEQ multiplex PCR, and its TCRdb copy is limited to in-frame clones, with some not included. This table holds about 120,000 clones, approximately 70% found once. Source material: PBMCs. The receptors originated from a man in his late teens or twenties in good health and CMV-seronegative.

V and J are TRBV4-3 and TRBJ2-3, with D hard to call. The CDR3 loop spans 15 amino acids. The germline V gene has CDR1 LGHNA and CDR2 YSLEER. V lost 0 bases and J 0 bases, leaving 7 bases between the germline ends. The CDR3 region has the DNA TGCGCCAGCAGCCAAGATTGGCCTAGCACAGATACGCAGTATTTT. It translates to CASSQDWPSTDTQYF.

The chain couples TRBV27 to TRBJ1-6; no definite D call. CDR1 MNHEY and CDR2 SMNVEV come from the germline V gene (reference sequence). The CDR3 length is 12 residues. Trimming pared 1 base from V and 10 bases from J, leaving 5 bases between. CDR3 sequence: CASSLFGSPLHF. The CDR3 bases are TGTGCCAGCAGTTTATTTGGCTCACCCCTCCACTTT.

The V gene is TRBV9, the J gene TRBJ2-2; 7 bases fit TRBD2. The germline CDR1 and CDR2 sequences are SGDLS and YYNGEE. This CDR3 has 15 residues. V lost 4 bases to trimming and J lost 3 bases; unmatched junction nucleotides: 6. DNA for the CDR3: TGTGCCAGCAGCTCAAGCGGGGAACACACCGGGGAGCTGTTTTTT. The encoded protein is CASSSSGEHTGELFF.

This clone was seen only once. The rearrangement links TRBV28 to TRBJ2-1; TRBD2 aligns across 13 bases. From germline, CDR1 is MDHEN and CDR2 SYDVKM. The CDR3 runs 16 residues. V trimming: 3 bases; J trimming: 10 bases; junction bases outside the gene matches: 9. This CDR3 reads CASSFSGTSGIEEQFF. CDR3 DNA: TGTGCCAGCAGTTTTAGTGGGACTAGCGGGATCGAGGAGCAGTTCTTC.

The genes are TRBV18 and TRBJ1-1; 7 bases line up with TRBD1. CDR3 length: 15 amino acids. V was clipped by 3 bases and J by 1 base; unmatched bases: 5. Germline V gene data show CDR1 as KGHSH and CDR2 as LQKENI. CDR3 loop: CASSPMTGRNTEAFF. The CDR3, as DNA: TGTGCCAGCTCACCTATGACAGGGCGGAACACTGAAGCTTTCTTT.

The rearrangement uses TRBV5-1 and TRBJ2-5; 8 bases line up with TRBD2. V gave up 1 base and J gave up 5 bases; unmatched junction bases: 7. CDR3 length: 15 amino acids. The germline V gene encodes CDR1 SGHRS and CDR2 YFSETQ. DNA of the CDR3: TGCGCCAGCAGCTTGTCGGAGCGGGGGATCGAGACCCAGTACTTC. Translating it yields CASSLSERGIETQYF.

This chain connects TRBV5-1 to TRBJ2-5, with a tentative D call TRBD2 (6 bases). V lost 4 bases and J lost 2, with 15 bases in between. Germline-derived CDR1 and CDR2 are SGHRS and YFSETQ. The CDR3 covers 15 residues. The CDR3 sequence: CASSGGVGVQETQYF. In DNA, the CDR3 is TGCGCCAGCAGCGGAGGGGTGGGGGTTCAAGAGACCCAGTACTTC.

The rearrangement joins TRBV7-6 to TRBJ2-7, with a weak D call TRBD2 (7 bases). The CDR3 contains 16 residues. V dropped 2 bases and J dropped 9 bases, with 23 bases sitting between them. Per germline, CDR1 SGHVS and CDR2 FNYEAQ. The CDR3 DNA reads TGTGCCAGCAGCTTATCCGACTTGACGGGGGGCGCTGGGCAGTACTTC. This gives the protein CASSLSDLTGGAGQYF.

The chain couples TRBV6-1 to TRBJ2-7; weak D call: TRBD1 (6 bases). This CDR3 contains 12 residues. Germline CDR1 reads MNHNS; CDR2 reads SASEGT. Trimming took off 7 bases at V and 4 bases at J, with 11 bases between the two ends. The DNA of the CDR3 is TGTGCCAGCACAGATCAGGGGTACGAGCAGTACTTC. Translation: CASTDQGYEQYF.